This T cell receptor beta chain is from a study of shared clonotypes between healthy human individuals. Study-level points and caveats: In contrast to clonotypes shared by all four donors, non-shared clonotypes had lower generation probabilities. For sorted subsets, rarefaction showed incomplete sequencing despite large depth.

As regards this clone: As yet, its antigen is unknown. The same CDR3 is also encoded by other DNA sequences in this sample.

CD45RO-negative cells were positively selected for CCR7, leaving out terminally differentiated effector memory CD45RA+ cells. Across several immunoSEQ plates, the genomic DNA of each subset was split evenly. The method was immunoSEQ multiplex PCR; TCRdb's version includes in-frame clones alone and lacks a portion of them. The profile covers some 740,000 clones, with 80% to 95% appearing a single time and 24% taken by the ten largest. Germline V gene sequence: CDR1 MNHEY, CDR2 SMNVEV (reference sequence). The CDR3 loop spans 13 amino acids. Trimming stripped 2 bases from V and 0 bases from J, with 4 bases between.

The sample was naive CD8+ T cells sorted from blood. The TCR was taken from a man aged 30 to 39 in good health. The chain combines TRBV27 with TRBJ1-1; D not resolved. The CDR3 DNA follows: TGTGCCAGCAGTTTACTATTGAACACTGAAGCTTTCTTT. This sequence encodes CASSLLLNTEAFF.